This is a list of T cell receptor beta chains from one sample in a study of human T cells and chemical hapten exposure. TCRdb fed the RACE reads into MiXCR, producing one record per CDR3 protein. Among approximately 96,000 distinct CDR3 sequences listed, 9.3% were seen once. The sample was whole blood, taken in connection with sensitization to the hapten diphenylcyclopropenone (DPC). All receptors come from a woman aged 40 to 49 with alopecia areata. Some clones in this sample may be carry-over from other donors' samples. Each CDR3 is given with its conserved first and last residue. A D gene is named only where the DNA matches it firmly. Clone size appears in some rows only: once, few, many, or a class for an expanded clone.

TRBV6-5,many,TRBD2,TRBJ2-7,TGTGCCAGCAGTTACTTTAGCGGGAGACCCTACGAGCAGTACTTC,CASSYFSGRPYEQYF
TRBV10-3,.,.,TRBJ2-1,TGTGCCATCAGGGAACCGGGACTTCACAATGAGCAGTTCTTC,CAIREPGLHNEQFF
TRBV4-3,many,.,TRBJ2-3,TGCGCCAGCAGTCAGAGCACAGATACGCAGTATTTT,CASSQSTDTQYF
TRBV7-9,.,.,TRBJ2-6,TGTGCCAGCAGCCAACGAATTATCTCTGGGGCCAACGTCCTGACTTTC,CASSQRIISGANVLTF
TRBV11-2,few,TRBD2,TRBJ2-3,TGTGCCAGCAGCTCCGATTCTAGCGGGAGGGGGGATACGCAGTATTTT,CASSSDSSGRGDTQYF
TRBV4-3,many,.,TRBJ1-2,TGCGCCAGCAGCCAAGATGCGGCAGGAGGCTACACCTTC,CASSQDAAGGYTF
TRBV2,.,.,TRBJ2-3,TGTGCCAGCTCCGCAGGGCGTTATAGCACAGATACGCAGTATTTT,CASSAGRYSTDTQYF
TRBV28,many,.,TRBJ1-2,TGTGCCAGCAGATTTGGGGGCGGAGGCTACACCTTC,CASRFGGGGYTF
TRBV9,.,TRBD2,TRBJ2-7,TGTGCCAGCAGCAACGTGGAAGGGGAGGGCTACGAGCAGTACTTC,CASSNVEGEGYEQYF
TRBV7-8,many,.,TRBJ1-3,TGTGCCAGCAGCTTAGGAGGCCGGGACTCTGGAAACACCATATATTTT,CASSLGGRDSGNTIYF
TRBV29-1,many,.,TRBJ1-1,TGCAGCTCCCAGGGGACATACACTGAAGCTTTCTTT,CSSQGTYTEAFF
TRBV20-1,few,.,TRBJ1-5,TGCAGTGCTAGCTCGCGGGGGCTGAGCAATCAGCCCCAGCATTTT,CSASSRGLSNQPQHF
TRBV6-5,.,.,TRBJ2-3,TGTGCCAGCAGGGCGGCCAGGGGGGCAGATACGCAGTATTTT,CASRAARGADTQYF
TRBV2,many,TRBD2,TRBJ2-5,TGTGCCAGCAGGGGTGGGACTAGCGGGAGGCCCCAAGAGACCCAGTACTTC,CASRGGTSGRPQETQYF
TRBV7-2,few,TRBD2,TRBJ2-7,TGTGCCAGCAGCCTGGAGACTAGCAGTTCCTCCTACGAGCAGTACTTC,CASSLETSSSSYEQYF
TRBV6-6,many,.,TRBJ2-1,TGTGCCAGCAGTTCCCCGGGCGGCTACAATGAGCAGTTCTTC,CASSSPGGYNEQFF
TRBV2,many,.,TRBJ1-2,TGTGCCAGCAGAGACCGGGAGGACGATGGCTACACCTTC,CASRDREDDGYTF